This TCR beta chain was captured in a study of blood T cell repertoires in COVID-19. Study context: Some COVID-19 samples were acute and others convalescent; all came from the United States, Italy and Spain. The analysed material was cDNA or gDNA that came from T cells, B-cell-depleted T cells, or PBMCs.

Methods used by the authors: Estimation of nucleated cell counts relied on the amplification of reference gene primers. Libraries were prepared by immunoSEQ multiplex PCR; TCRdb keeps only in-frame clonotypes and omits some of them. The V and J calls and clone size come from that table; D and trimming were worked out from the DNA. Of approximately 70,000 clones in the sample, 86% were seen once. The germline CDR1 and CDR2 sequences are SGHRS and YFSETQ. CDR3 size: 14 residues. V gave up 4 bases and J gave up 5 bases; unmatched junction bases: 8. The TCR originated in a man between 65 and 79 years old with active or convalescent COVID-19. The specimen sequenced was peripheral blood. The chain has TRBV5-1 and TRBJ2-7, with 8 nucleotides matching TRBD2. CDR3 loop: CASSPGGARNEQYF. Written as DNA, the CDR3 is TGCGCCAGCAGCCCGGGGGGGGCTCGGAACGAGCAGTACTTC.